These 23 T cell receptor beta chains came from one sample sequenced in a study of vaccination effects on CD4 cells after COVID-19 (dated by TCRdb to between 2022 and 2023). The library was obtained by the immunoSEQ multiplex PCR assay. Sourced from immuneACCESS, this table was stored by TCRdb with only in-frame sequences that have V and J called. A share of the clones is absent; for the studies checked, an unresolved V gene accounts for under half, and the remainder has no known explanation. For this sample there are around 75,000 clones; around 72% appear just once. The biggest ten clones account for around 5% of the sample. In the ViraFEST assay, PBMC were stimulated with viral peptide pools, and antigen-specific CD4+ T cell clonotypes were then identified by expansion using TCR sequencing. After 10 days of culture, CD4+ T cells were isolated with the EasySep CD4+ T cell isolation kit. Convalescent patients had PCR-confirmed SARS-CoV-2 infection between March and December 2020, before Alpha, Beta and Delta variants emerged in the United States.

These receptors' targets are unknown. Sequencing used CD4+ T cells from PBMCs cultured with HIV peptides, obtained before COVID-19 vaccination. In light of the paper, this sample's cell subset or site label describes: HIV-1 Nef peptide pool negative control/reference culture. These receptor sequences come from a human donor who had a prior SARS-CoV-2 infection.

The chain joins TRBV4-1 to TRBJ2-4; D uncertain. Germline V gene lookup returns CDR1 MGHRA and CDR2 YSYEKL. Trimming removed 0 bases at V and 0 bases at J, with 6 bases between. The CDR3 totals 15 residues. The CDR3: CASSQDQVAKNIQYF. As DNA, the CDR3 is TGCGCCAGCAGCCAAGATCAAGTAGCCAAAAACATTCAGTACTTC.

This chain uses TRBV7-2 with TRBJ2-3; TRBD1 aligns across 7 bases. In germline, CDR1 is SGHTA, CDR2 FQGNSA. This CDR3 is built from 15 residues. J gave up 3 bases and V 5 bases, and 8 bases lay outside the gene matches. CDR3 loop: CASSPRTGRTDTQYF. CDR3 bases: TGTGCCAGCAGCCCTCGGACAGGTCGGACAGATACGCAGTATTTT.

This chain connects TRBV19 to TRBJ1-3; D is uncertain. CDR1 is LNHDA and CDR2 is SQIVND in the germline V gene (reference sequence). The CDR3 sequence is 15 residues long. The V gene lost 3 bases and the J gene lost 1 base, with 10 bases spanning the gap. CDR3 sequence (DNA): TGTGCCAGTAGTATCCCGGGGATTTCTGGAAACACCATATATTTT. This translates into CASSIPGISGNTIYF.

J is TRBJ1-1 and V is TRBV10-1, with TRBD1 matching over 10 bases. Germline CDR1 and CDR2: WNHNN and SYGVQD (reference sequence). J lost 2 bases, V lost 1 base, and 22 bases had no gene match. The CDR3 consists of 22 residues. The CDR3 DNA sequence: TGCGCCAGCAGTGAGTGGGTAGGGACAGGGGTTTGGTGGGACCTATGCAACACTGAAGCTTTCTTT. It codes for CASSEWVGTGVWWDLCNTEAFF.

The chain links TRBV7-8 to TRBJ1-2, with D possibly being TRBD1 (6 bases). The germline CDR1 and CDR2 sequences are SGHVS and FQNEAQ. V lost 6 bases and J 10 bases, leaving 18 bases between the germline ends. This CDR3 has 13 amino acids. CDR3 in DNA: TGTGCCAGCAGACGACTCCTACAGGGTTTCTACACCTTC. Its translation: CASRRLLQGFYTF.

The chain uses TRBV19 and TRBJ1-1; D may be TRBD1 (5 bases). The germline V gene encodes CDR1 LNHDA and CDR2 SQIVND (reference sequence). CDR3 length equals 15 residues. V was trimmed by 5 bases and J by 0 bases, leaving 13 bases between them. The chain's CDR3 is CASSDRGRLNTEAFF. CDR3 nucleotides: TGTGCCAGTAGTGATAGGGGAAGGCTGAACACTGAAGCTTTCTTT.

V usage is TRBV6-5 and J usage is TRBJ1-2; D possibly corresponds to TRBD1 (5 bases). The CDR3 has 13 amino acids. Looked up from germline, CDR1 is MNHEY and CDR2 is SVGAGI. Trimming removed 6 bases from V and 3 bases from J, with 11 bases in between. The CDR3 reads CASRLGRDYGYTF. CDR3 coding DNA: TGTGCCAGCAGACTAGGCAGGGACTATGGCTACACCTTC.

The chain couples TRBV3-1 (or the pseudogene TRBV3-2) to TRBJ1-1, with D perhaps TRBD1 (6 bases). Germline V lookup: CDR1 LGHDT, CDR2 YNNKEL (reference sequence). This CDR3 spans 13 amino acids. Deletions cut 6 bases from V and 0 bases from J, with 8 bases between. DNA for the CDR3: TGTGCCAGCAGAGGACAGATGAACACTGAAGCTTTCTTT. Residues: CASRGQMNTEAFF.

This clone was seen more than once but under ten times. This sequence joins TRBV7-9 and TRBJ1-2, with 7 positions matching TRBD1. The CDR3 totals 13 residues. Germline V gene data show CDR1 as SEHNR and CDR2 as FQNEAQ (reference sequence). V gave up 4 bases and J gave up 7 bases; unmatched junction bases: 6. CDR3 residues: CASSSNRGGGYTF. The CDR3 coding sequence is TGTGCCAGCAGCTCTAACAGGGGAGGTGGCTACACCTTC.

V is TRBV11-3 and J is TRBJ2-5; D is unresolved. CDR1 is SGHNT, CDR2 YENEEA, per germline. There are 13 residues in the CDR3. V lost 1 base and J lost 5, with 8 bases in between. As DNA, the CDR3 is TGTGCCAGCAGCTTAGGCCAGCCGGAGACCCAGTACTTC. Encoded protein: CASSLGQPETQYF.

The genes are TRBV7-3 and TRBJ2-1; 9 bases are a match to TRBD2. The CDR3 consists of 13 residues. The germline V gene encodes CDR1 SGHTA and CDR2 FQGTGA. Trimming at V came to 5 bases and at J to 6 bases, leaving 2 bases not matched to a gene. CDR3 DNA sequence: TGTGCCAGCAGCCCTAGCGGGGTCAATGAGCAGTTCTTC. Residues: CASSPSGVNEQFF.

The chain couples TRBV4-1 to TRBJ2-1; 9 bases map to TRBD2. The CDR3 sequence is 15 residues long. V was clipped by 1 base and J by 5 bases; unmatched bases: 3. The V gene's germline CDR1 is MGHRA and CDR2 YSYEKL. CDR3 region: CASSQGLAGNNEQFF. As DNA, the CDR3 is TGCGCCAGCAGCCAAGGGCTAGCGGGGAACAATGAGCAGTTCTTC.

The V and J genes are TRBV27 and TRBJ1-6, with D tentatively TRBD1 (6 bases). There are 16 residues in the CDR3. The germline V and J ends were trimmed by 6 bases and 1 base, with 13 bases remaining between them. The V gene's germline CDR1 is MNHEY and CDR2 SMNVEV (reference sequence). CDR3 region: CASSRDRQSYNSPLHF. CDR3 DNA sequence: TGTGCCAGCAGCCGTGACAGGCAGTCCTATAATTCACCCCTCCACTTT.

The V and J genes are TRBV7-3 and TRBJ2-3; D remains ambiguous. V was pared by 5 bases and J by 6 bases, with 12 bases between. The CDR3 totals 13 residues. Germline CDR1 reads SGHTA; CDR2 reads FQGTGA. The CDR3 loop reads CASSPGPTDTQYF. CDR3 bases: TGTGCCAGCAGCCCCGGACCGACCGATACGCAGTATTTT. Drawing the rest from reference TRBV7-3 and TRBJ2-3, the complete variable domain is GAGVSQTPSNKVTEKGKYVELRCDPISGHTALYWYRQSLGQGPEFLIYFQGTGAADDSGLPNDRFFAVRPEGSVSTLKIQRTERGDSAVYLCASSPGPTDTQYFGPGTRLTVL.

V is TRBV7-3 and J is TRBJ2-5; 7 nucleotides align to TRBD2. The CDR3 totals 15 residues. Trimming took 2 bases from V and 2 from J; bases not matched to a gene: 5. In germline, CDR1 is SGHTA, CDR2 FQGTGA. CDR3 nucleotides: TGTGCCAGCAGCTTAGGCGGGAGCACGCAAGAGACCCAGTACTTC. This translates into CASSLGGSTQETQYF.

The chain carries TRBV19 and TRBJ1-1; D ambiguous. Germline assignment: CDR1 LNHDA and CDR2 SQIVND (reference sequence). V was cut by 0 bases and J by 5 bases, with 13 bases left in between. This CDR3 comprises 15 residues. The CDR3 sequence: CASSIEINAPTEAFF. The CDR3 DNA reads TGTGCCAGTAGTATAGAGATCAATGCTCCGACTGAAGCTTTCTTT.

V gene TRBV30 combines with J gene TRBJ2-2; D remains ambiguous. The germline V gene encodes CDR1 GTSNPN and CDR2 SVGIG (reference sequence). The CDR3 is 12 residues long. V was shortened by 2 bases and J by 1 base, with 2 bases between the two germline ends. The CDR3 DNA reads as TGTGCCTGGAGTCTGAACACCGGGGAGCTGTTTTTT. Encoded protein: CAWSLNTGELFF.

This clone has only one observation. This chain joins TRBV6-5 and TRBJ1-2, with 8 bases aligning to TRBD1. The germline V gene has CDR1 MNHEY and CDR2 SVGAGI. CDR3 length: 14 residues. The V segment lost 4 bases and the J segment 6 bases; nucleotides outside the gene matches: 7. CDR3 in amino acids: CASSSSGQGNGYTF. The DNA of the CDR3 is TGTGCCAGCAGTTCCAGCGGACAGGGTAATGGCTACACCTTC.

This chain uses TRBV7-2 with TRBJ1-2; 12 bases are a match to TRBD1. CDR3 length equals 14 residues. V was clipped by 5 bases and J by 8 bases; unmatched bases: 6. Germline assignment: CDR1 SGHTA and CDR2 FQGNSA. In DNA, the CDR3 is TGTGCCAGCAGCACGGGACAGGGGGCGGGGGGCTACACCTTC. Protein product: CASSTGQGAGGYTF.

The V gene is TRBV5-1, the J gene TRBJ2-3; a weak D match, TRBD2 (6 bases). Trimming pared 0 bases from V and 1 base from J, leaving 9 bases between. CDR3 length equals 15 residues. Germline V CDR1 and CDR2: SGHRS, YFSETQ. The CDR3 DNA reads TGCGCCAGCAGCTTGGGATGGGGGGGCACAGATACGCAGTATTTT. Its translation is CASSLGWGGTDTQYF.

This clone was recorded only once. V usage is TRBV6-5 and J usage is TRBJ2-5; no firm D call. Germline V lookup: CDR1 MNHEY, CDR2 SVGAGI. The CDR3 is 13 amino acids. The V and J ends lost 2 bases and 5 bases respectively, with 9 bases between them. CDR3 coding DNA: TGTGCCAGCAGTTACCGCCAGGCGGAGACCCAGTACTTC. Translated: CASSYRQAETQYF.

The rearrangement links TRBV4-1 to TRBJ2-4; no reliable D call. The CDR3 covers 13 residues. In germline, CDR1 is MGHRA, CDR2 YSYEKL. Trimming cost V 1 base and J 4 bases, with 5 bases left between them. CDR3 in amino acids: CASSQGEKNIQYF. CDR3 nucleotides: TGCGCCAGCAGCCAAGGGGAAAAAAACATTCAGTACTTC.

This clone occurred a few times. The chain uses TRBV7-3 and TRBJ2-1, with 7 bases matching TRBD2. Losses at the gene ends were 2 bases for V and 10 bases for J; bases not matched to a gene: 5. This CDR3 spans 13 amino acids. Germline V gives CDR1 SGHTA, CDR2 FQGTGA. CDR3 amino acids: CASSLRGEGEQFF. CDR3 DNA: TGTGCCAGCAGCTTACGGGGGGAGGGCGAGCAGTTCTTC.